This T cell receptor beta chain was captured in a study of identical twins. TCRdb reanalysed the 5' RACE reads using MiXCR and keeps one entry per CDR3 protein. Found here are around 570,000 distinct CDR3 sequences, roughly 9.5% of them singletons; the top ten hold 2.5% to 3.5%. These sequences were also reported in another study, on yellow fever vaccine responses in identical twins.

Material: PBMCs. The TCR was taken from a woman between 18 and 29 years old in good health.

CDR3 bases: TGTGCCAGCAGTGGAGGAGGGACCAGGCAGCCCCAGCATTTT. This codes for CASSGGGTRQPQHF. This rearrangement joins TRBV2 to TRBJ1-5, with D perhaps TRBD1 (5 bases). Trimming took 4 bases from V and 7 from J, leaving 14 bases between them. The CDR3 loop spans 14 amino acids. CDR1 and CDR2 from the germline V gene are SNHLY and FYNNEI.